A selection of T cell receptor beta chains follows, all from one sample in a study of cytomegalovirus exposure and HLA in healthy donors. The data were produced by immunoSEQ multiplex PCR, yet TCRdb's version contains in-frame clones alone and is incomplete. The table has approximately 300,000 clones, around 86% seen once. Sequenced material: PBMCs. The receptors originated from a woman aged 18-29 years in good health and CMV-seronegative. Each CDR3 is given with its conserved first and last residue. Fields, in order: V gene, D gene, clone size, J gene, CDR3 DNA, CDR3 protein. A D gene is named only where the DNA matches it firmly. Size tells how often a clone was seen (once, few, many) or the class of an expanded clone, and some rows leave it out.

TRBV29-1	.	.	TRBJ2-7	TGCAGCGTTGCTCCAGGCTCCTACGAGCAGTACTTC	CSVAPGSYEQYF
TRBV7-2	.	.	TRBJ2-1	TGTGCCAGCAGCAACCCCTCGGGGGAGCAGTTCTTC	CASSNPSGEQFF
TRBV14	.	.	TRBJ1-4	TGTGCCAGCAGCCAAGATCCCGGGGTCCGTGAAAAACTGTTTTTT	CASSQDPGVREKLFF
TRBV27	TRBD1	.	TRBJ2-1	TGTGCCACCAGTCGACAGGGGATGCCCAATGAGCAGTTCTTC	CATSRQGMPNEQFF
TRBV11-3	.	.	TRBJ2-7	TGTGCCAGCAGCTTACATAGCGGAACCTCCTACGAGCAGTACTTC	CASSLHSGTSYEQYF
TRBV4-1	.	.	TRBJ2-7	TGCGCCAGCAGCCAAGGGATGAACAGGGACGAGCAGTACTTC	CASSQGMNRDEQYF
TRBV25-1	.	.	TRBJ2-5	TGTGCCAGCAGTGAATATTTGATGGCCAGAGAGACCCAGTACTTC	CASSEYLMARETQYF
TRBV4-3	.	.	TRBJ2-1	TGCGCCAGCAGGCAAGACGGTGAGCAGTTCTTC	CASRQDGEQFF
TRBV11-2	.	once	TRBJ2-7	TGTGCCAGCAGCCAAGGTGGCGGCTTTATCTCCTACGAGCAGTACTTC	CASSQGGGFISYEQYF
TRBV2	TRBD1	once	TRBJ2-1	TGTGCCAATGGACAGGGTTCCTACAATGAGCAGTTCTTC	CANGQGSYNEQFF
TRBV5-1	TRBD2	.	TRBJ2-7	TGCGCCAGCAGCCTACTAGCGGGAGTCGGATACGAGCAGTACTTC	CASSLLAGVGYEQYF
TRBV5-1	.	.	TRBJ1-1	TGCGCCAGCAGCTTGCCCTCCTACGAAGCTTTCTTT	CASSLPSYEAFF
TRBV7-9	.	.	TRBJ1-5	TGTGCCAGCAGCTTAGATCGCGATCAGCCCCAGCATTTT	CASSLDRDQPQHF
TRBV27	.	.	TRBJ1-4	TGTGCCAGCAGTTTCCCACAGGGTCGAAAACTGTTTTTT	CASSFPQGRKLFF
TRBV6-1	TRBD1	.	TRBJ1-2	TGTGCCAGCAGGCCACCCCCGGGACAGGGCAGTGGCTACACCTTC	CASRPPPGQGSGYTF
TRBV7-6	TRBD1	.	TRBJ1-2	TGTGCCAGCAGCTCAACAGGACAGGGAAGCTTC	CASSSTGQGSF
TRBV2	TRBD2	.	TRBJ2-1	TGTGCCAGCAGGTTGGGACTAGCGGGCAACAATGAGCAGTTCTTC	CASRLGLAGNNEQFF
TRBV5-4	.	.	TRBJ2-5	TGTGCCAGCAGCTTAGGGGTCCAAGAGACCCAGTACTTC	CASSLGVQETQYF
TRBV7-9	TRBD1	.	TRBJ1-4	TGTGCCAGCAGCTCGGGACAGACGGACAATGAAAAACTGTTTTTT	CASSSGQTDNEKLFF
TRBV9	TRBD2	.	TRBJ2-3	TGTGCCAGCAGCGTAGAAGGGACTAGCGATAGCACAGATACGCAGTATTTT	CASSVEGTSDSTDTQYF
TRBV4-3	.	.	TRBJ1-2	TGCGCCAGCAGCCAAGGGGCAGTATCGAGCTATGGCTACACCTTC	CASSQGAVSSYGYTF
TRBV5-4	.	.	TRBJ2-7	TGTGCCAGCAGCTTGGAAGTGCGCTACGAGCAGTACTTC	CASSLEVRYEQYF
TRBV28	TRBD2	.	TRBJ2-1	TGTGCCAGCAGCCAGGGACTAGCGGGAGGTATCTCCTACAATGAGCAGTTCTTC	CASSQGLAGGISYNEQFF
TRBV7-3	.	.	TRBJ1-1	TGTGCCAGCAGCTTAATGGCAGGTATTGAAGCTTTCTTT	CASSLMAGIEAFF
TRBV7-2	TRBD1	.	TRBJ1-2	TGTGCCAGCAGCTCTGGACAGGGCGGCTATGGCTACACCTTC	CASSSGQGGYGYTF
TRBV6-5	.	once	TRBJ1-2	TGTGCCAGCAGGGACAGAGTGGATGGCTACACCTTC	CASRDRVDGYTF
TRBV29-1	.	.	TRBJ2-1	TGCAGCGTAAGGAGGGACCGGAGTCCTTACAATGAGCAGTTCTTC	CSVRRDRSPYNEQFF
TRBV7-3	.	once	TRBJ2-7	TGTGCCAGCAGCTTCGGCGGATCCTACGAGCAGTACTTC	CASSFGGSYEQYF
TRBV9	.	.	TRBJ2-7	TGTGCCAGCAGCGCCACCGAGGCCAGCGGATTCCGCCGCGAGCAGTACTTC	CASSATEASGFRREQYF
TRBV6-1	.	.	TRBJ2-2	TGTGCCAGCAGTGATGTCAGGAAGAACACCGGGGAGCTGTTTTTT	CASSDVRKNTGELFF
TRBV7-2	TRBD2	.	TRBJ2-7	TGTGCCAGCAGTCGGACTAGCGGTTCCTACGAGCAGTACTTC	CASSRTSGSYEQYF
TRBV6-1	.	.	TRBJ1-2	TGTGCCAGCCTACTTGCACTTAACTATGGCTACACCTTC	CASLLALNYGYTF
TRBV28	TRBD2	.	TRBJ2-3	TGTGCCAGCAGTTTGGGAGGGAGTCATACGCAGTATTTT	CASSLGGSHTQYF
TRBV4-3	.	.	TRBJ2-1	TGCGCCAGCAGCCAAGATCGGGGGTTCAATGAGCAGTTCTTC	CASSQDRGFNEQFF
TRBV9	TRBD2	.	TRBJ2-7	TGTGCCAGCAGCGAGGGGACTAGCTTACTCTACGAGCAGTACTTC	CASSEGTSLLYEQYF